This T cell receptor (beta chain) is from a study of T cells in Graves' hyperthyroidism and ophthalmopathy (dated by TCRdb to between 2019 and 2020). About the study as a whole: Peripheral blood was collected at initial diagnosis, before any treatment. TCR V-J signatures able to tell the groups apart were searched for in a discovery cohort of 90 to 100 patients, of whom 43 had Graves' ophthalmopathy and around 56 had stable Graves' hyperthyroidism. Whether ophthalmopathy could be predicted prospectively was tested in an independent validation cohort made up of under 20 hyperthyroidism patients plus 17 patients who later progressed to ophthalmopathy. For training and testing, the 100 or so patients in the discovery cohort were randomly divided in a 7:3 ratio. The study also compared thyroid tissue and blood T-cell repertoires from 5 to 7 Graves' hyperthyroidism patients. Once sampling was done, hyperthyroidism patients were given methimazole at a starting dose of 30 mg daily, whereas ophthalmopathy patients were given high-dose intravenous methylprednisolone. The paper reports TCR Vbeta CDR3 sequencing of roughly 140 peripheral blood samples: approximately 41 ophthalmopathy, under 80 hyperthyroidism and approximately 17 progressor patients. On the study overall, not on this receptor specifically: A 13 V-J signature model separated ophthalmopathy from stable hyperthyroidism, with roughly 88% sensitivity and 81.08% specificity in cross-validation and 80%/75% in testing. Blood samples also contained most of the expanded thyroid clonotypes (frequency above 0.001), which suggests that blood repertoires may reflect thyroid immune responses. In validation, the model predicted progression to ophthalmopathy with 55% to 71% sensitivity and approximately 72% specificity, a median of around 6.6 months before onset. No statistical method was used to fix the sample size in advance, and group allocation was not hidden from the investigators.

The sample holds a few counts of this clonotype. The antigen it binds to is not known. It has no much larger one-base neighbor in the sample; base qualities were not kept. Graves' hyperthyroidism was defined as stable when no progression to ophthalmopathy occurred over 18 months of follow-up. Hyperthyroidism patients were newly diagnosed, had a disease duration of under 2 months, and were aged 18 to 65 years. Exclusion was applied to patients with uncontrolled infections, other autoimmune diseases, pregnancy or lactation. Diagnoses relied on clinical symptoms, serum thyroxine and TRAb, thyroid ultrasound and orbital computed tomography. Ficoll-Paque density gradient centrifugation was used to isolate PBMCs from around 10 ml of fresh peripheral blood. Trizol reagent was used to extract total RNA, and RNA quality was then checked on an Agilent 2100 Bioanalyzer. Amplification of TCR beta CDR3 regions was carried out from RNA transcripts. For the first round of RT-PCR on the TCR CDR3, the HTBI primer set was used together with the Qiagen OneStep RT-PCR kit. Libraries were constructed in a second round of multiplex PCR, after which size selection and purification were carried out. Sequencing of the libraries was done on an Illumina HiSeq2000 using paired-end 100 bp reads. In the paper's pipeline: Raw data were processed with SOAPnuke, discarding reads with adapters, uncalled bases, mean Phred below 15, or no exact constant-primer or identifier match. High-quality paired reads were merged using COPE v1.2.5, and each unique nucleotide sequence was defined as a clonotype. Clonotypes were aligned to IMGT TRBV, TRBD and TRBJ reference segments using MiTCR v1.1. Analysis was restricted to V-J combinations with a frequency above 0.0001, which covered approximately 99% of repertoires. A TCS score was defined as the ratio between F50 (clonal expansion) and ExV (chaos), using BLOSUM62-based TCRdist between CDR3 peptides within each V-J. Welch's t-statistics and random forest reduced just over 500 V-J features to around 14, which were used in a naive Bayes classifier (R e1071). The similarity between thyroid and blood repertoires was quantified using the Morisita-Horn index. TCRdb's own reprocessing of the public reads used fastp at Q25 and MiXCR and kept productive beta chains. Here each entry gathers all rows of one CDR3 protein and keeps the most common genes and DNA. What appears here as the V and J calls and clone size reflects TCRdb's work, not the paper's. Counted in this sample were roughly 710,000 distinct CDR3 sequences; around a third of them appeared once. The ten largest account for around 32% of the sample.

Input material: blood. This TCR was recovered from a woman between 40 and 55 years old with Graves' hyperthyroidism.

The sequence in DNA is TGTGCCAGCAGCCGGTATACAACTAGCCCGGGGACCCAGTACTTC. It translates as CASSRYTTSPGTQYF. Recombination connected TRBV7-2 to TRBJ2-5; the D region possibly corresponds to TRBD2 (6 bases align). CDR1 and CDR2 (SGHTA, FQGNSA) derive from the germline V gene. There are 15 amino acids in the CDR3, from cysteine to phenylalanine inclusive. Only the CDR3 portion is preserved as DNA: 45 bases, with reading frame beginning at the first base. V is clipped by 5 bases and J by 7 bases, and the sequence between their germline boundaries is 20 bases long.